The entry below gives a single T cell receptor (beta chain) sequence along with its context. This clone was counted only a few times. The specificity of this receptor is unknown. Per-base qualities were not stored, and no clone one base away is much larger. The data are from a study of blood T cell repertoires in COVID-19 (dated by TCRdb to the early 2020s). General notes on the study: Collaborator samples came from the United States, Italy and Spain and covered acute and convalescent phases of COVID-19. Subjects who had been exposed to COVID-19, were actively infected with it, or had recovered from it provided the deeply sampled blood TCRbeta repertoires that made up the dataset. The prospective study material was composed of cDNA or gDNA derived from T cells, B-cell-depleted T cells, or PBMCs. Where HLA class I and class II types were available, the types were taken from metadata supplied by the sample provider, not from assay-based typing. The repertoires were made available in a free public database intended to serve as a resource for research on the immune response to SARS-CoV-2. The samples were drawn from two sources: the first 160 participants of the ongoing ImmuneRACE study, and 1,000 to 1,500 subjects contributed by 6 global collaborators. Nearly every sample came with metadata listing a de-identified subject ID, COVID-19 status, age in years and sex.

TCRbeta CDR3 regions were amplified from genomic DNA using the immunoSEQ Assay, a bias-controlled multiplex PCR. As for the original processing: Nucleated cell counts per sample were estimated from amplification of reference gene primers within the assay. To quantify the absolute abundance of each unique TCRbeta CDR3 rearrangement, sequence reads were collapsed and filtered. For each sample, productive Simpson clonality was calculated as the square root of Simpson's diversity index over productive rearrangements. Not all clones reach the TCRdb copy of this immuneACCESS table, which keeps in-frame sequences only. Checked studies attribute under half of the gap to unresolved V genes and leave the rest unexplained. V and J calls and clone size follow that table, whereas D and trimming were derived from the DNA. This sample holds about 200,000 clones; 70% to 90% were observed only once. The ten largest make up 7% to 8.5% of the sample.

General conclusions and limits of the study: The quantity of clinical and demographic metadata differed by source and by participant and was supplied without curation.

In the prospective study, participants were roughly 18 to 100 years old, resided in about two dozen geographic areas of the United States, and were enrolled through a virtual design. Cohort assignment in the prospective study relied on participant-reported clinical history from a screening survey and a study questionnaire. In the prospective study, whole blood, serum and a nasopharyngeal or oropharyngeal swab were collected from each participant by mobile phlebotomists. Additional blood draws and questionnaires over a 2-month period could optionally be provided by prospective study participants. Blood samples from the prospective study were shipped frozen or at room temperature prior to DNA extraction. From the cysteine up to the phenylalanine, the CDR3 has a length of 16 residues. Only the CDR3 part of the read is kept: 48 bases, read in frame from the first base. V is trimmed back by 0 bases and J by 6 bases, and the junction contains 4 bases that no gene match accounts for. CDR1 and CDR2 are drawn from the germline V gene (reference sequence): WNHNN, SYGVQD.

Source material: PBMCs or T cells enriched from blood (not recorded which). This sequence uses TRBV10-1 and TRBJ1-5; TRBD1 matches 11 bases in the middle. This clonotype was obtained from a woman aged 35 to 49 with acute COVID-19. The DNA is TGCGCCAGCAGTGAGTCAGGACAGGGGGCGATTCAGCCCCAGCATTTT. Its protein product is CASSESGQGAIQPQHF.